The 2 T cell receptor beta chains in this list originate from one sample, sequenced in a study of shared clonotypes between healthy human individuals. TCRdb's table, derived via immunoSEQ multiplex PCR, lists solely in-frame clones and lacks some. The sample holds around 2.3 million clones, approximately 94% seen once. Sequencing input: naive CD4+ T cells sorted from blood. Subset indicated: CD45RA+ positively selected. Receptor source: a man between 18 and 35 years old in good health.

This clone occurred once. The V gene is TRBV7-9, the J gene TRBJ1-1; 9 bases match TRBD1. CDR3 size: 17 residues. CDR1 is SEHNR, CDR2 FQNEAQ, per germline (reference sequence). V shed 1 base, J shed 1 base, and the junction held 7 bases outside the gene matches. The CDR3: CASSLGAKQGANTEAFF. Written as DNA, the CDR3 is TGTGCCAGCAGCTTAGGGGCGAAACAGGGGGCGAACACTGAAGCTTTCTTT.

This clone has just a few counts. The sample contains more than one DNA sequence encoding this CDR3. The chain uses TRBV5-1 and TRBJ1-1, with TRBD1 as a possible D gene (6 bases). V lost 0 bases, J lost 1 base, and 7 bases lay in between. CDR1 is SGHRS and CDR2 is YFSETQ in the germline V gene. The CDR3 covers 14 residues. The CDR3, as DNA: TGCGCCAGCAGCTTGGTGACAGGGAACACTGAAGCTTTCTTT. Translated: CASSLVTGNTEAFF.